The 2 T cell receptor beta chains below were found in one sample sequenced in a study of blood T cell repertoires in COVID-19. Generated by immunoSEQ multiplex PCR, the TCRdb table keeps only in-frame clones and is missing some. This repertoire shows 120,000 to 150,000 clones, 70% to 90% found once; its top ten account for 10% to 15%. Material for sequencing was peripheral blood. The receptors were gathered from a man aged 55 to 70 with active or convalescent COVID-19.

This chain joins TRBV2 and TRBJ1-1; D may be TRBD1 (6 bases). From germline, CDR1 is SNHLY and CDR2 FYNNEI. Deletions cut 0 bases from V and 1 base from J, with 9 bases between. This CDR3 is 15 amino acids long. In DNA form, the CDR3 reads TGTGCCAGCAGTGAAGCGCGAGGGGGGAACACTGAAGCTTTCTTT. It translates to CASSEARGGNTEAFF.

The chain combines TRBV5-8 with TRBJ2-1; TRBD2 matches at 9 bases. The CDR3 runs to 13 residues. Germline V gene data show CDR1 as SGHTS and CDR2 as YDEGEE. V was pared by 1 base and J by 8 bases, with 1 base of the junction left unmatched. This CDR3 is CASSLQRGDEQFF. In nucleotides, the CDR3 is TGTGCCAGCAGCTTGCAGCGGGGGGATGAGCAGTTCTTC.